Listed here are 18 T cell receptor beta chains from one sample, sequenced in a study of OX40 agonist ivuxolimab in advanced cancers. The data were produced by immunoSEQ multiplex PCR, yet TCRdb's version contains in-frame clones alone and is incomplete. The sample includes roughly 80,000 clones, less than 95% of them seen just once. The material sequenced was CD4+ or CD8+ T cells sorted from blood, taken in a trial of the OX40 agonist ivuxolimab. The receptors here all came from an adult with an advanced solid tumor such as melanoma, head and neck, liver or kidney cancer.

The V and J genes are TRBV5-1 and TRBJ2-2; 11 bases line up with TRBD2. The CDR3 runs 15 residues. Germline V gives CDR1 SGHRS, CDR2 YFSETQ. The V segment lost 2 bases and the J segment 6 bases; nucleotides outside the gene matches: 3. CDR3 sequence: CASSFLAGGSGELFF. The CDR3 DNA reads as TGCGCCAGCAGCTTCCTAGCGGGAGGTTCCGGGGAGCTGTTTTTT.

The genes are TRBV4-2 and TRBJ1-6, with D possibly TRBD1 on 5 matching bases. The CDR3 is made up of 20 amino acids. The germline V gene encodes CDR1 LGHNA and CDR2 YNFKEQ. Trimming removed 0 bases at V and 0 bases at J, with 18 bases between. The CDR3 nucleotides read TGTGCCAGCAGCCAAGATGCACGGGACGGGATTAGCTCCTATAATTCACCCCTCCACTTT. Translated, it gives CASSQDARDGISSYNSPLHF.

V is TRBV9 and J is TRBJ1-1; D is undetermined. The CDR3 loop spans 12 amino acids. Germline assignment: CDR1 SGDLS and CDR2 YYNGEE. V dropped 4 bases and J dropped 6 bases, with 10 bases sitting between them. CDR3 region: CASSPEAAEAFF. Written as DNA, the CDR3 is TGTGCCAGCAGCCCCGAGGCAGCTGAAGCTTTCTTT.

The rearrangement links TRBV5-4 to TRBJ1-2, with 7 bases matching TRBD1. CDR3 length: 14 amino acids. Germline V gives CDR1 SGHNT, CDR2 YYREEE (reference sequence). Trimming removed 2 bases from V and 6 bases from J; junction bases left unmatched: 7. CDR3 coding DNA: TGTGCCAGCAGCTTAGTGAGGGGGCAGGATGGCTACACCTTC. This encodes CASSLVRGQDGYTF. The complete variable domain, with remaining parts taken from reference TRBV5-4 and TRBJ1-2, reads ETGVTQSPTHLIKTRGQQVTLRCSSQSGHNTVSWYQQALGQGPQFIFQYYREEENGRGNFPPRFSGLQFPNYSSELNVNALELDDSALYLCASSLVRGQDGYTFGSGTRLTVV.

The J gene is TRBJ1-1, the V gene TRBV5-4, with 7 bases lining up with TRBD1. CDR3 length equals 16 residues. After removal of 3 bases from V and 3 bases from J, the junction contained 11 bases not matched to a gene. The germline gives CDR1 SGHNT, CDR2 YYREEE (reference sequence). Here the CDR3 DNA reads TGTGCCAGCAGCTCAAAAGGGGGCTTCTGGGACACTGAAGCTTTCTTT. Encoded protein: CASSSKGGFWDTEAFF.

The V gene is TRBV14, the J gene TRBJ2-1, with 11 bases fitting TRBD2. Germline-derived CDR1 and CDR2 are SGHDN and FVKESK. The CDR3 length is 20 residues. V gave up 0 bases and J gave up 7 bases; unmatched junction bases: 17. DNA for the CDR3: TGTGCCAGCAGCCAAGATGGGACTAGCGGAGCCCTAGTTGACATGAATGAGCAGTTCTTC. Its protein product is CASSQDGTSGALVDMNEQFF. The full variable domain, in which reference TRBV14 and TRBJ2-1 provide the parts outside the CDR3, is EAGVTQFPSHSVIEKGQTVTLRCDPISGHDNLYWYRRVMGKEIKFLLHFVKESKQDESGMPNNRFLAERTGGTYSTLKVQPAELEDSGVYFCASSQDGTSGALVDMNEQFFGPGTRLTVL.

V usage is TRBV19 and J usage is TRBJ1-1, with 7 positions matching TRBD1. Germline lookup yields CDR1 LNHDA and CDR2 SQIVND (reference sequence). The CDR3 contains 15 residues. V lost 7 bases, J lost 4 bases, and 12 bases stayed unmatched. The CDR3 is CASKLVRQGVTEAFF. CDR3 sequence (DNA): TGTGCCAGTAAGTTGGTGCGACAGGGCGTCACTGAAGCTTTCTTT.

The chain employs TRBV2 and TRBJ1-5; TRBD1 agrees at 8 bases. Germline CDR1 and CDR2: SNHLY and FYNNEI. J gave up 5 bases and V 4 bases, and 4 bases lay outside the gene matches. The length of the CDR3 is 14 residues. The CDR3 DNA reads as TGTGCCAGCAGTGCGACAGGGGCCGATCAGCCCCAGCATTTT. Translated: CASSATGADQPQHF.

J is TRBJ1-2 and V is TRBV25-1; tentative D call: TRBD1 (5 bases). Germline lookup yields CDR1 MGHDK and CDR2 SYGVNS. The CDR3 consists of 12 residues. V was clipped by 7 bases and J by 0 bases, with 6 bases between them. The CDR3 spells CASKDTNYGYTF. The CDR3 region has the DNA TGTGCCAGCAAGGACACTAACTATGGCTACACCTTC.

This clone was seen only a few times. The rearrangement uses TRBV4-1 and TRBJ1-5, with D possibly being TRBD1 (5 bases). With 2 bases removed from V and 1 base from J, the gap between germline ends came to 9 bases. From germline, CDR1 is MGHRA and CDR2 YSYEKL. This CDR3 has 15 amino acids. In DNA, the CDR3 is TGCGCCAGCAGCCAAAACCGGGACAGCAATCAGCCCCAGCATTTT. Protein: CASSQNRDSNQPQHF.

The rearrangement joins TRBV11-2 to TRBJ1-3; D is ambiguous. The CDR3 is 14 amino acids. Trimming pared 1 base from V and 3 bases from J, leaving 7 bases between. Germline CDR1 SGHAT, CDR2 FQNNGV. CDR3: CASSLVGLGNTIYF. The CDR3 nucleotides read TGTGCCAGCAGCTTAGTCGGCCTTGGAAACACCATATATTTT.

In its sample, this clone was seen a few times. V is TRBV5-4 and J is TRBJ2-2; D uncertain. CDR3 length: 15 residues. The V gene lost 0 bases and the J gene lost 6 bases, with 12 bases spanning the gap. The germline V gene has CDR1 SGHNT and CDR2 YYREEE (reference sequence). CDR3 loop: CASSLVVGKAGELFF. Written as DNA, the CDR3 is TGTGCCAGCAGCTTGGTAGTGGGTAAGGCCGGGGAGCTGTTTTTT.

This chain connects TRBV7-9 to TRBJ1-4; maybe TRBD1 (5 bases). Germline V gene lookup returns CDR1 SEHNR and CDR2 FQNEAQ (reference sequence). This CDR3 spans 13 amino acids. V shed 5 bases and J shed 14 bases, with 18 bases lying between them. The CDR3 nucleotides read TGTGCCAGCAGCCTAGGGTGGGGGAATTTGCTGTTTTTT. As protein: CASSLGWGNLLFF.

The chain links TRBV27 to TRBJ1-5; no clear D. The CDR3 consists of 14 residues. With 7 bases removed from V and 0 bases from J, the gap between germline ends came to 10 bases. Per germline, CDR1 MNHEY and CDR2 SMNVEV (reference sequence). CDR3 coding DNA: TGTGCCAGCAATACCCAATATAGCAATCAGCCCCAGCATTTT. Translating gives CASNTQYSNQPQHF.

This sequence joins TRBV7-2 and TRBJ2-7; D is possibly TRBD1 (5 bases). Germline CDR1 SGHTA, CDR2 FQGNSA. CDR3 length: 14 residues. The V end lost 1 base, the J end lost 2 bases, and 9 bases lay between the germline ends. The CDR3 reads CASSLELDTYEQYF. CDR3 bases: TGTGCCAGCAGCTTAGAACTGGACACCTACGAGCAGTACTTC.

This clone was recorded a few times. The V gene is TRBV5-1, the J gene TRBJ2-5; 9 bases line up with TRBD1. Trimming took 3 bases from V and 1 from J; bases not matched to a gene: 4. This CDR3 is 15 amino acids long. Germline-derived CDR1 and CDR2 are SGHRS and YFSETQ. The CDR3: CASSWVTGGQETQYF. For the CDR3, the DNA is TGCGCCAGCAGCTGGGTGACAGGGGGCCAAGAGACCCAGTACTTC. The full variable domain, its missing parts supplied by reference TRBV5-1 and TRBJ2-5, is KAGVTQTPRYLIKTRGQQVTLSCSPISGHRSVSWYQQTPGQGLQFLFEYFSETQRNKGNFPGRFSGRQFSNSRSEMNVSTLELGDSALYLCASSWVTGGQETQYFGPGTRLLVL.

The chain couples TRBV18 to TRBJ1-1; TRBD1 agrees at 8 bases. The CDR3 is 13 residues long. Looked up from germline, CDR1 is KGHSH and CDR2 is LQKENI. V gave up 4 bases and J gave up 4 bases; unmatched junction bases: 2. The CDR3 is CASSLTGGTEAFF. CDR3 nucleotides: TGTGCCAGCTCACTTACAGGGGGCACTGAAGCTTTCTTT.

This clone was detected only once. CDR3 in DNA: TGTGCCAGCAGTCCTCTTGGAAATCAGCCCCAGCATTTT. It encodes CASSPLGNQPQHF. This chain uses TRBV6-6 with TRBJ1-5; D is undetermined. This CDR3 contains 13 residues. Between the trimmed V and J ends, which lost 5 bases and 4 bases, there was a span of 9 bases. Per germline, CDR1 MNHNY and CDR2 SVGAGI (reference sequence).